This TCR beta chain was retrieved from a study of radiation and T cells in renal cell carcinoma. Time point specified: blood 2 weeks post-SBRT. Specified treatment: 15 Gy SBRT to primary tumor, nephrectomy 4 weeks later. Assay: immunoSEQ multiplex PCR; the TCRdb copy retains only in-frame clones and omits some. Of some 120,000 clones listed, 81% were seen once; the top ten hold 5.8%. The source was blood, collected from a patient whose treatment included radiotherapy and nephrectomy. The TCR originated in a middle-aged man with renal cell carcinoma.

CDR3 amino acids: CASLTGFSNQPQHF. The CDR3 DNA reads as TGTGCCAGCCTGACAGGGTTTAGCAATCAGCCCCAGCATTTT. The rearrangement joins TRBV6-1 to TRBJ1-5; 7 bases align to TRBD1. There are 14 residues in the CDR3. Trimming cost V 8 bases and J 0 bases; bases outside gene matches: 4. Looked up from germline, CDR1 is MNHNS and CDR2 is SASEGT.